A selection of T cell receptor beta chains follows, all from one sample in a study of blood T cell repertoires in COVID-19. Some clones are missing from TCRdb's copy, which holds only in-frame ones; the method was immunoSEQ multiplex PCR. The sample shows 110,000 to 150,000 clones, about 83% of them seen only once. Source material: peripheral blood. The receptor source for this set is a human donor in a cohort sampled during active COVID-19. CDR3s include the opening cysteine and the closing phenylalanine or tryptophan. Each record gives: V gene, clone size, J gene, CDR3 protein. Some rows mark clone size as missing; the rest say once, few, many or name a class of expanded clone.

>TRBV28|-|TRBJ2-1
CASSRGGRSYNEQFF
>TRBV19|once|TRBJ2-3
CASSSGGSADTQYF
>TRBV5-4|-|TRBJ2-7
CASSQGQEGEQYF
>TRBV6-2/TRBV6-3|-|TRBJ2-5
CASSLLQYQETQYF
>TRBV19|-|TRBJ1-2
CASSLQGRTYGYTF
>TRBV3-1/TRBV3-2|-|TRBJ1-2
CASSPRGGLNYGYTF
>TRBV6-5|-|TRBJ1-5
CASQGNLSNQPQHF
>TRBV2|-|TRBJ2-5
CASTAGTRGETQYF
>TRBV3-1/TRBV3-2|-|TRBJ2-7
CASSKLAGGQYF
>TRBV19|once|TRBJ2-5
CASSTRFGGEQETQYF
>TRBV28|-|TRBJ1-6
CATPGQGENSPLHF
>TRBV2|-|TRBJ1-1
CASRIGGVNTEAFF
>TRBV11-2|-|TRBJ2-6
CASSRDSGANVLTF
>TRBV15|-|TRBJ2-1
CATSSEGQTYNEQFF
>TRBV28|-|TRBJ2-7
CASSPSQDSSLYEQYF
>TRBV6-5|-|TRBJ2-1
CASRNGGGSYNEQFF
>TRBV18|-|TRBJ2-3
CASSPLQVSTDTQYF
>TRBV19|-|TRBJ2-7
CASSIQTSGREYEQYF
>TRBV5-8|once|TRBJ2-1
CASRHERRGSYNEQFF
>TRBV5-4|-|TRBJ2-7
CASSPGQGDYEQYF
>TRBV27|-|TRBJ2-1
CASSLKIRDRGLGNEQFF
>TRBV4-1|-|TRBJ2-1
CASSQGRSSYNEQFF
>TRBV5-1|-|TRBJ2-7
CASSPQGLALLYEQYF
>TRBV5-4|-|TRBJ1-1
CASSLGRGRVDTEAFF